What follows are 21 T cell receptor beta chains derived from one specimen sequenced in a study of shared clonotypes between healthy human individuals. Cells designated naive CD8 were CD45RO-negative and were positively selected for CCR7, with terminally differentiated effector memory CD45RA+ cells excluded. Assay: immunoSEQ multiplex PCR; the TCRdb copy retains only in-frame clones and omits some. Among roughly 2,000,000 clones listed, approximately 92% were seen once. Sequencing was carried out using naive CD8+ T cells from PBMCs. The receptors here all came from a man aged 18 to 29 in good health. Some clones in this sample may be carry-over from other donors' samples.

The rearrangement joins TRBV19 to TRBJ2-2; D may be TRBD1 (5 bases). V was shortened by 10 bases and J by 3 bases, with 9 bases between the two germline ends. The CDR3 totals 12 residues. CDR1 and CDR2 (germline): LNHDA, SQIVND (reference sequence). This chain's CDR3 is CAIQGDTGELFF. Here the CDR3 DNA reads TGTGCCATTCAAGGGGACACCGGGGAGCTGTTTTTT.

This clone was counted once. V usage is TRBV2 and J usage is TRBJ1-1, with D perhaps TRBD1 (6 bases). CDR3 length: 15 amino acids. Trimming took 6 bases from V and 4 from J, leaving 18 bases between them. Looked up from germline, CDR1 is SNHLY and CDR2 is FYNNEI. The CDR3 nucleotides read TGTGCCAGCAGAGAACAGGGAGGGGTTGTCACTGAAGCTTTCTTT. Its protein is CASREQGGVVTEAFF.

The chain is built from TRBV13 and TRBJ1-4; D not certain. Trimming removed 5 bases at V and 3 bases at J, with 13 bases between. The CDR3 contains 15 residues. Looked up from germline, CDR1 is PRHDT and CDR2 is FYEKMQ (reference sequence). CDR3 protein: CASSPSGGSNEKLFF. DNA for the CDR3: TGTGCCAGCAGCCCCTCGGGCGGTTCTAATGAAAAACTGTTTTTT.

The CDR3 DNA follows: TGTGCCAGCACAGGGGGCACCACTGAAGCTTTCTTT. It translates to CASTGGTTEAFF. The J gene is TRBJ1-1, the V gene TRBV7-8, with 8 bases lining up with TRBD1. Germline trimming cut 7 bases from V and 4 bases from J; bases unmatched to any gene: 2. CDR3 length: 12 amino acids. Germline CDR1 SGHVS, CDR2 FQNEAQ.

The rearrangement links TRBV28 to TRBJ1-5; D is unclear. The CDR3 length is 13 residues. The germline V and J ends were trimmed by 7 bases and 4 bases, with 11 bases remaining between them. The germline CDR1 and CDR2 sequences are MDHEN and SYDVKM. The CDR3 reads CASTMKLNQPQHF. The CDR3 bases are TGTGCCAGCACCATGAAGTTAAATCAGCCCCAGCATTTT.

This chain links TRBV10-3 with TRBJ2-6; 9 bases are a match to TRBD1. Germline V lookup: CDR1 ENHRY, CDR2 SYGVKD. The V gene end was trimmed by 0 bases and the J gene end by 2 bases; junction bases not matched to a gene: 5. The CDR3 is 18 residues long. The CDR3 nucleotides are TGTGCCATCAGTGAGTCCTGGGACAGGGTTCCTGGGGCCAACGTCCTGACTTTC. Residues: CAISESWDRVPGANVLTF.

The V and J genes are TRBV13 and TRBJ2-1; D unresolved. The germline V gene has CDR1 PRHDT and CDR2 FYEKMQ (reference sequence). This CDR3 is 13 amino acids long. The V end lost 5 bases, the J end lost 4 bases, and 9 bases lay between the germline ends. CDR3 nucleotide sequence: TGTGCCAGCAGCACCCCTCGTTACAATGAGCAGTTCTTC. This gives the protein CASSTPRYNEQFF.

The chain carries TRBV30 and TRBJ2-7; D is possibly TRBD1 or TRBD2 (5 bases each). Germline V gives CDR1 GTSNPN, CDR2 SVGIG (reference sequence). Trimming removed 6 bases at V and 3 bases at J, with 12 bases between. The CDR3 extends over 12 amino acids. The CDR3 nucleotides read TGTGCCTGTCGAATTGGGGGCTACGAGCAGTACTTC. It codes for CACRIGGYEQYF.

The V call is TRBV27, the J call TRBJ2-1, with TRBD2 matching over 12 bases. CDR3 length equals 17 residues. The germline CDR1 and CDR2 sequences are MNHEY and SMNVEV (reference sequence). Unmatched junction bases numbered 14, after V lost 5 bases and J lost 9 bases. CDR3 sequence (DNA): TGTGCCAGCAGTGGGCTTCCTAGCGGGAGGGCCATGGGTGAGCAGTTCTTC. It encodes CASSGLPSGRAMGEQFF.

The rearrangement uses TRBV15 and TRBJ2-1, with no clear D. Germline V gene sequence: CDR1 LNHNV, CDR2 YYDKDF (reference sequence). Trimming cost V 5 bases and J 0 bases, with 11 bases left between them. The CDR3 runs 15 residues. The CDR3 sequence: CATSPTPNSYNEQFF. CDR3 in DNA: TGTGCCACCAGCCCTACTCCTAACTCCTACAATGAGCAGTTCTTC.

This clone was picked up one time. Other nucleotide sequences in the sample specify the same CDR3. The rearrangement links TRBV19 to TRBJ1-1; D not certain. Trimming left V 3 bases short and J 5 bases short, with 7 bases between. CDR3 length: 12 residues. The germline gives CDR1 LNHDA, CDR2 SQIVND (reference sequence). This CDR3 is CASSIAGTEAFF. The CDR3 DNA is TGTGCCAGTAGTATCGCCGGAACTGAAGCTTTCTTT.

The rearrangement uses TRBV19 and TRBJ1-5, with no clear D. Trimming cost V 3 bases and J 4 bases, with 7 bases left between them. CDR1 and CDR2 from the germline V gene are LNHDA and SQIVND (reference sequence). This CDR3 contains 13 residues. The CDR3 bases are TGTGCCAGTAGTATCCTCCGGAATCAGCCCCAGCATTTT. Its protein product is CASSILRNQPQHF.

The V gene is TRBV11-2, the J gene TRBJ2-7; TRBD1 matches at 10 bases. The CDR3 consists of 15 residues. Germline CDR1 is SGHAT and CDR2 is FQNNGV. The V gene end was trimmed by 5 bases and the J gene end by 4 bases; junction bases not matched to a gene: 8. DNA for the CDR3: TGTGCCAGCAGCGGTAGGGGGACAGGGGTATACGAGCAGTACTTC. Translation: CASSGRGTGVYEQYF.

The chain carries TRBV27 and TRBJ2-6; D is possibly TRBD2 (7 bases). This CDR3 region has 19 residues. Germline assignment: CDR1 MNHEY and CDR2 SMNVEV (reference sequence). The V gene lost 2 bases and the J gene lost 1 base, with 18 bases spanning the gap. The CDR3 protein is CASSLRGAPDPSGANVLTF. In DNA, the CDR3 is TGTGCCAGCAGTTTACGGGGGGCGCCGGATCCGTCTGGGGCCAACGTCCTGACTTTC.

Turning to this clone: The sample carries other DNA sequences with the same CDR3. For the CDR3, the DNA is TGTGCCAGCAGTTTAGCGGCTAGCACAGATACGCAGTATTTT. Its translation is CASSLAASTDTQYF. The chain carries TRBV28 and TRBJ2-3; no clear D. This CDR3 contains 14 residues. Between the trimmed V and J ends, which lost 2 bases and 0 bases, there was a span of 6 bases. Germline V gives CDR1 MDHEN, CDR2 SYDVKM.

The chain links TRBV28 to TRBJ2-1; 9 bases align to TRBD2. J was trimmed by 6 bases and V by 0 bases; bases with no gene match: 3. The CDR3 runs to 15 residues. From germline, CDR1 is MDHEN and CDR2 SYDVKM. In DNA, the CDR3 is TGTGCCAGCAGTTTATGGGCGGGAGGGGGCAATGAGCAGTTCTTC. Translating it yields CASSLWAGGGNEQFF.

This clone was recorded only once. The rearrangement links TRBV13 to TRBJ2-3, with D maybe TRBD2 (6 bases). CDR1 and CDR2 from the germline V gene are PRHDT and FYEKMQ (reference sequence). Trimming removed 4 bases at V and 10 bases at J, with 24 bases between. The CDR3 has 16 amino acids. This CDR3 reads CASSSLGLRIGVSQYF. Written as DNA, the CDR3 is TGTGCCAGCAGCTCCCTAGGACTACGCATCGGGGTTTCGCAGTATTTT.

In DNA form, the CDR3 reads TGCGCCAGCAGCTTGAACAAGCCGGATTCACCCCTCCACTTT. Its protein is CASSLNKPDSPLHF. The chain is built from TRBV5-1 and TRBJ1-6; D call uncertain. This CDR3 region has 14 residues. With 1 base removed from V and 8 bases from J, the gap between germline ends came to 10 bases. The germline CDR1 and CDR2 sequences are SGHRS and YFSETQ.

The V call is TRBV4-1, the J call TRBJ1-4, with D perhaps matching TRBD1 (6 bases). Germline CDR1 and CDR2: MGHRA and YSYEKL. Trimming left V 6 bases short and J 0 bases short, with 17 bases between. The CDR3 covers 17 residues. This chain's CDR3 is CASSVKGDRATNEKLFF. The CDR3 coding sequence is TGCGCCAGCAGTGTAAAGGGGGATCGGGCAACTAATGAAAAACTGTTTTTT.

DNA for the CDR3: TGTGCCAGCAGTTTATGGTCTAGCGGGAGGGGAAATGAGCAGTTCTTC. Translating gives CASSLWSSGRGNEQFF. The rearrangement joins TRBV27 to TRBJ2-1; 12 bases line up with TRBD2. There are 16 residues in the CDR3. V was pared by 1 base and J by 7 bases, with 5 bases of the junction left unmatched. Germline CDR1 is MNHEY and CDR2 is SMNVEV (reference sequence).

The chain couples TRBV27 to TRBJ2-5; 8 bases agree with TRBD1. Germline assignment: CDR1 MNHEY and CDR2 SMNVEV (reference sequence). V shed 6 bases and J 5 bases; nucleotides not matched to a gene: 5. This CDR3 comprises 13 residues. In DNA, the CDR3 is TGTGCCAGCAGAGGCAGGGGGCACGAGACCCAGTACTTC. This codes for CASRGRGHETQYF.